In its sample, the clone carrying this T cell receptor beta chain was seen a few times. Its specificity is not known. The authors sorted CD4+ naive, central memory, regulatory and stem cell-like memory cells via CD45RO/CCR7/CD25/CD127/CD95/CD27. The data were taken from a study of beta chain features in type 1 diabetes. Regarding the study as a whole: TCRB repertoires of naive, central memory and Treg cells appeared more similar among patients than among healthy donors.

The CDR3 has 16 residues. From germline, CDR1 is KGHSH and CDR2 LQKENI. The ends lost 2 bases at V and 6 bases at J; junction bases unmatched: 4. Expressed TCRB transcripts were sequenced because the entire RNA isolate underwent reverse transcription. Some clones are missing from TCRdb's copy, which holds only in-frame ones; the method was immunoSEQ multiplex PCR. The data contain fewer than 200,000 clones, around 13% of them seen just once; the ten biggest clones take up about 0.58%. The sequence was collected from a woman aged 18-30 years in good health. The specimen sequenced was central memory CD4+ T cells from blood. The chain carries TRBV18 and TRBJ2-1; 13 bases are shared with TRBD2. CDR3 DNA sequence: TGTGCCAGCTCACCAGGGACTAGCGGGATACTCAATGAGCAGTTCTTC. It yields the protein CASSPGTSGILNEQFF.